A selection of T cell receptor beta chains follows, all from one sample in a study of T cell responses to AZD1222 COVID-19 vaccine. Generated by immunoSEQ multiplex PCR, the TCRdb table keeps only in-frame clones and is missing some. The sample comprises approximately 200,000 clones, approximately 90% of which are singletons, and approximately 3.4% rests with the top ten. The material sequenced was peripheral blood, taken 28 days after the second AZD1222 dose. Receptor source: an adult who received the AZD1222 COVID-19 vaccine. Each CDR3 is given without its conserved first and last residue.

j_gene: TRBJ1-3; v_gene: TRBV6-5; CDR3aa: ASRERYSGWNTIY
j_gene: TRBJ1-1; v_gene: TRBV28; CDR3aa: ASSHGGALTEAF
j_gene: TRBJ2-7; v_gene: TRBV5-1; CDR3aa: ASSSGLAKYEQY
j_gene: TRBJ2-1; v_gene: TRBV7-9; CDR3aa: ASSFTGYDEQF
j_gene: TRBJ2-2; v_gene: TRBV2; CDR3aa: ASQFVVGELF
j_gene: TRBJ2-2; v_gene: TRBV11-3; CDR3aa: ASTTSAKNTGELF
j_gene: TRBJ2-5; v_gene: TRBV4-1; CDR3aa: ASSQVTGGSQETQY
j_gene: TRBJ1-6; v_gene: TRBV5-4; CDR3aa: ASSTDRGGISPLH
j_gene: TRBJ1-2; v_gene: TRBV5-4; CDR3aa: ASSQTGGMYGYT
j_gene: TRBJ1-1; v_gene: TRBV28; CDR3aa: ASSFRNGGTEAF
j_gene: TRBJ2-1; v_gene: TRBV2; CDR3aa: ASKGVEQF
j_gene: TRBJ2-5; v_gene: TRBV28; CDR3aa: ASSFPRTSQDQETQY
j_gene: TRBJ1-1; v_gene: TRBV19; CDR3aa: ASSITLRAGVTEAF
j_gene: TRBJ2-3; v_gene: TRBV7-9; CDR3aa: ASTKLAGWGVTDTQY
j_gene: TRBJ2-1; v_gene: TRBV24-1; CDR3aa: ATSEPGTGYNEQF
j_gene: TRBJ1-1; v_gene: TRBV9; CDR3aa: ASSVTTGKSSEAF
j_gene: TRBJ2-7; v_gene: TRBV28; CDR3aa: ASSLRHEQY
j_gene: TRBJ1-6; v_gene: TRBV3-1/TRBV3-2; CDR3aa: ASSQDSVQKGSSYNSPLH
j_gene: TRBJ2-1; v_gene: TRBV28; CDR3aa: ASGSYNEQF
j_gene: TRBJ2-3; v_gene: TRBV2; CDR3aa: AIPGLALSTDTQY
j_gene: TRBJ1-1; v_gene: TRBV7-2; CDR3aa: ASSLLGNTEAF
j_gene: TRBJ2-6; v_gene: TRBV5-4; CDR3aa: ASSLGGLASGANVLT
j_gene: TRBJ2-7; v_gene: TRBV18; CDR3aa: ASSASTGGGGHEQY
j_gene: TRBJ2-7; v_gene: TRBV18; CDR3aa: ASSPQEVGEQY
j_gene: TRBJ2-1; v_gene: TRBV11-2; CDR3aa: ASSPNRRTSVYEQF
j_gene: TRBJ2-7; v_gene: TRBV6-5; CDR3aa: ASSRPDRDEQY
j_gene: TRBJ2-1; v_gene: TRBV9; CDR3aa: ASSVGGPVSNEQF
j_gene: TRBJ2-5; v_gene: TRBV7-2; CDR3aa: ASSPYLWAAETQY
j_gene: TRBJ1-2; v_gene: TRBV10-3; CDR3aa: ATTGGSGYT
j_gene: TRBJ1-1; v_gene: TRBV19; CDR3aa: ASSIGTGGSEAF
j_gene: TRBJ2-7; v_gene: TRBV27; CDR3aa: ASRHREGPSYEQY